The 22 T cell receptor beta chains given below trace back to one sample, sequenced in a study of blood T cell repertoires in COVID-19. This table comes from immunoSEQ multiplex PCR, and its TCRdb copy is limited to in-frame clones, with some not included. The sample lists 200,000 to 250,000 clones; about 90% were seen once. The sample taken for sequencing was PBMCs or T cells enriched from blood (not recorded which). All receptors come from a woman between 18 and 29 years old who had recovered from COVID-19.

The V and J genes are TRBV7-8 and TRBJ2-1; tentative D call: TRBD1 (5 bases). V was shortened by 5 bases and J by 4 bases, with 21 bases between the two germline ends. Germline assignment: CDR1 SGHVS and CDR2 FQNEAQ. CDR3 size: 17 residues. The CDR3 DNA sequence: TGTGCCAGCAGCCTTAGTACCAGGGTTCGCTCATACAATGAGCAGTTCTTC. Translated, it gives CASSLSTRVRSYNEQFF. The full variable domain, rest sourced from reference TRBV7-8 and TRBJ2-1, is GAGVSQSPRYKVAKRGQDVALRCDPISGHVSLFWYQQALGQGPEFLTYFQNEAQLDKSGLPSDRFFAERPEGSVSTLKIQRTQQEDSAVYLCASSLSTRVRSYNEQFFGPGTRLTVL.

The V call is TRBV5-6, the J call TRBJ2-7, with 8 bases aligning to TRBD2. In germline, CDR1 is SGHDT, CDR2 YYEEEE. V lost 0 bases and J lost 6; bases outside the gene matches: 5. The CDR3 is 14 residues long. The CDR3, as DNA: TGTGCCAGCAGCTTGGTTAGCGGGATTGGCGAGCAGTACTTC. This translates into CASSLVSGIGEQYF.

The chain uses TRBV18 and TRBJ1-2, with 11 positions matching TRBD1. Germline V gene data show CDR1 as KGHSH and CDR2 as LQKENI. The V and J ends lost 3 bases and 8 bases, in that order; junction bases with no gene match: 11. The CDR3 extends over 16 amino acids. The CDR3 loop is CASSPIYGQGASGYTF. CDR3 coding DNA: TGTGCCAGCTCACCCATATATGGACAGGGGGCGTCCGGCTACACCTTC.

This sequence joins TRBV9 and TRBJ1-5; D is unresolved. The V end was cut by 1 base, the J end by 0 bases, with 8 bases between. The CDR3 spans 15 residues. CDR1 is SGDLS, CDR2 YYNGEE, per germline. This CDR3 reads CASSVSTGSNQPQHF. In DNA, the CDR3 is TGTGCCAGCAGCGTATCGACGGGTAGCAATCAGCCCCAGCATTTT.

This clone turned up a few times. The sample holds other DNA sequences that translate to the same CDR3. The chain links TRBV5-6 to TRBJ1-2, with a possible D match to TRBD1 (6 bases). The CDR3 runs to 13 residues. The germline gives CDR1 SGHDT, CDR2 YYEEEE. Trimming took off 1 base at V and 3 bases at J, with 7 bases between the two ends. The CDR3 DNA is TGTGCCAGCAGCTTGCCAGGGGACTATGGCTACACCTTC. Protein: CASSLPGDYGYTF.

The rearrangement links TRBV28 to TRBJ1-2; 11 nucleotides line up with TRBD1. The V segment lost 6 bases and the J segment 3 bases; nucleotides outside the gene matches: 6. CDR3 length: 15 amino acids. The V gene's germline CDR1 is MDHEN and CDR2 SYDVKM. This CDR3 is CASSRDRGSDYGYTF. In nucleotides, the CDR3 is TGTGCCAGCAGCCGGGACAGGGGGAGTGACTATGGCTACACCTTC.

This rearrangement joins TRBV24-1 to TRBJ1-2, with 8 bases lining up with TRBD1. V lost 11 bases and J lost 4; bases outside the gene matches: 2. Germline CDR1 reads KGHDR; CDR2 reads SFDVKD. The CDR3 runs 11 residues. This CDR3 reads CAIGQGYGYTF. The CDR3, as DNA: TGTGCCATCGGACAGGGCTATGGCTACACCTTC.

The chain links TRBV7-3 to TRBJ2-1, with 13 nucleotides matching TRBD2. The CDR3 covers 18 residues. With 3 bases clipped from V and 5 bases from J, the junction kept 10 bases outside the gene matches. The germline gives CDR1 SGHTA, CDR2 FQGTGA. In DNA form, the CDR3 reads TGTGCCAGCAGCTTCGGACTAGCGGGGGAAAGTTTCGACAATGAGCAGTTCTTC. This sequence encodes CASSFGLAGESFDNEQFF.

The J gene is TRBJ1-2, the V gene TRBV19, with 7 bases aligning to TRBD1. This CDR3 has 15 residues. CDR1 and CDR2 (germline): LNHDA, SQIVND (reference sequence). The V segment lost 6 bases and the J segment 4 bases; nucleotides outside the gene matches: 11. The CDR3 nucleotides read TGTGCCAGTAGCCTCCGTGGACAGGATGGCTATGGCTACACCTTC. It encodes CASSLRGQDGYGYTF.

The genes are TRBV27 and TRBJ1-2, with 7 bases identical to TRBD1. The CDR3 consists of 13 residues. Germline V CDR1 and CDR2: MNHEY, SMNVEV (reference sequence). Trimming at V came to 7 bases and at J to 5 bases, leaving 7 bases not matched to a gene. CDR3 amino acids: CASTSDRLYGYTF. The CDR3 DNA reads TGTGCCAGCACCTCGGACAGGTTGTATGGCTACACCTTC.

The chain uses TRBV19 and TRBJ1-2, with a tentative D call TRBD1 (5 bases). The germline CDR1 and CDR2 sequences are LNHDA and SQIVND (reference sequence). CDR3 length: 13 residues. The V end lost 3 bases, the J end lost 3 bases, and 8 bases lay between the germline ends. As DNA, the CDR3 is TGTGCCAGTAGTATTTCGGGGGACTATGGCTACACCTTC. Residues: CASSISGDYGYTF. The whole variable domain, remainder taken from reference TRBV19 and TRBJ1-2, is DGGITQSPKYLFRKEGQNVTLSCEQNLNHDAMYWYRQDPGQGLRLIYYSQIVNDFQKGDIAEGYSVSREKKESFPLTVTSAQKNPTAFYLCASSISGDYGYTFGSGTRLTVV.

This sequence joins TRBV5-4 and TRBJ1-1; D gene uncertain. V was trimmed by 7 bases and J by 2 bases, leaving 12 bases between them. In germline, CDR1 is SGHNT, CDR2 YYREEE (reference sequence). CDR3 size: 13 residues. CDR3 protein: CASLPGPNTEAFF. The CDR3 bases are TGTGCCAGCCTACCGGGTCCAAACACTGAAGCTTTCTTT.

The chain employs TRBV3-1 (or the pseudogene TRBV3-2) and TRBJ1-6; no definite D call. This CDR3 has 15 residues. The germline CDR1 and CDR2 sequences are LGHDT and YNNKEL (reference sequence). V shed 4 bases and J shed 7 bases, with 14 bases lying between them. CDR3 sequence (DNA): TGTGCCAGCAGCCTTGAAATCGGTCCGAATTCACCCCTCCACTTT. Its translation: CASSLEIGPNSPLHF.

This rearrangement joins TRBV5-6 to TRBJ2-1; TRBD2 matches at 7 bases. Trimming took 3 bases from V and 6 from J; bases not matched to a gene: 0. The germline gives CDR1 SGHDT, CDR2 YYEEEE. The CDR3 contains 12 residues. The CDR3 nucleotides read TGTGCCAGCAGCTGGGGGGGCAATGAGCAGTTCTTC. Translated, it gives CASSWGGNEQFF.

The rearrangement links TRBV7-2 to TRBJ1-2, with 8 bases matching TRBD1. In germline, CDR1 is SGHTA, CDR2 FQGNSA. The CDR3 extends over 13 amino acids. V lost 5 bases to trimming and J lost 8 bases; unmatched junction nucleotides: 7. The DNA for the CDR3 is TGTGCCAGCAGCGCTACAGGGGGTCGGGGCTACACCTTC. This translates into CASSATGGRGYTF.

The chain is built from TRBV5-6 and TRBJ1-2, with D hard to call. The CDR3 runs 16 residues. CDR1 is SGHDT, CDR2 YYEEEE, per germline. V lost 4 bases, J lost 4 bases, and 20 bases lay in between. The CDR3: CASSPLTLTEIYGYTF. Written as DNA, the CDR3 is TGTGCCAGCAGCCCACTTACCCTAACAGAGATCTATGGCTACACCTTC.

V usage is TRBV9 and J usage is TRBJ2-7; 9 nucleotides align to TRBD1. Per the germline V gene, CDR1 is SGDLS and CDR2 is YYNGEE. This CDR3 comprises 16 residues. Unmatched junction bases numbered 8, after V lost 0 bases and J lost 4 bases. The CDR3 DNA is TGTGCCAGCAGCGTAGGTAAGGGACAGGGAGAGTACGAGCAGTACTTC. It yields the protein CASSVGKGQGEYEQYF.

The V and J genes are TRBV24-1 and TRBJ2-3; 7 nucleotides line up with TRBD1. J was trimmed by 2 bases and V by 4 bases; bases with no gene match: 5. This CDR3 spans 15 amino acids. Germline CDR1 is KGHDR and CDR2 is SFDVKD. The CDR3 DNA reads TGTGCCACCAGTGACCCGGACAGGCTCACAGATACGCAGTATTTT. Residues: CATSDPDRLTDTQYF.

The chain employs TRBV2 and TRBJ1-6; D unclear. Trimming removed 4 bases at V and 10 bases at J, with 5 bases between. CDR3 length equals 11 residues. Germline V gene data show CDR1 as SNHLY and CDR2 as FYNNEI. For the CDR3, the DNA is TGTGCCAGCAGTGTGAGGTCACCCCTCCACTTT. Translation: CASSVRSPLHF.

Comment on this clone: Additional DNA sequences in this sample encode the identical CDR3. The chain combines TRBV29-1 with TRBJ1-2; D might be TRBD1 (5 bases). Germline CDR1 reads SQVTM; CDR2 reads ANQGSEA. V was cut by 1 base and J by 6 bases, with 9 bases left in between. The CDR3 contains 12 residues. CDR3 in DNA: TGCAGCGTTGAAGGCAGGGAAGATGGCTACACCTTC. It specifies CSVEGREDGYTF.

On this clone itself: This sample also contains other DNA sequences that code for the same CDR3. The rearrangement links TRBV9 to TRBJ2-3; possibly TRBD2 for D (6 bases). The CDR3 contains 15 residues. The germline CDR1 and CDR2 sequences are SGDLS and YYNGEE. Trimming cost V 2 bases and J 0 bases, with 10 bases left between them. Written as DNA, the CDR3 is TGTGCCAGCAGCGTTAGCGGCTCTAGCACAGATACGCAGTATTTT. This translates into CASSVSGSSTDTQYF. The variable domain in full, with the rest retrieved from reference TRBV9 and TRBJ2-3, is DSGVTQTPKHLITATGQRVTLRCSPRSGDLSVYWYQQSLDQGLQFLIQYYNGEERAKGNILERFSAQQFPDLHSELNLSSLELGDSALYFCASSVSGSSTDTQYFGPGTRLTVL.

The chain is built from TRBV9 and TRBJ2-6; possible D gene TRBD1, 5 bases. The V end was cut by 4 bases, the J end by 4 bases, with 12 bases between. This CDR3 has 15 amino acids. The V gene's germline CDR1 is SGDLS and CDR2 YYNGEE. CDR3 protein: CASSTRQTGANVLTF. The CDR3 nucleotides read TGTGCCAGCAGCACCCGACAGACAGGGGCCAACGTCCTGACTTTC. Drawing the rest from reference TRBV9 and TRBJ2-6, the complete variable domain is DSGVTQTPKHLITATGQRVTLRCSPRSGDLSVYWYQQSLDQGLQFLIQYYNGEERAKGNILERFSAQQFPDLHSELNLSSLELGDSALYFCASSTRQTGANVLTFGAGSRLTVL.